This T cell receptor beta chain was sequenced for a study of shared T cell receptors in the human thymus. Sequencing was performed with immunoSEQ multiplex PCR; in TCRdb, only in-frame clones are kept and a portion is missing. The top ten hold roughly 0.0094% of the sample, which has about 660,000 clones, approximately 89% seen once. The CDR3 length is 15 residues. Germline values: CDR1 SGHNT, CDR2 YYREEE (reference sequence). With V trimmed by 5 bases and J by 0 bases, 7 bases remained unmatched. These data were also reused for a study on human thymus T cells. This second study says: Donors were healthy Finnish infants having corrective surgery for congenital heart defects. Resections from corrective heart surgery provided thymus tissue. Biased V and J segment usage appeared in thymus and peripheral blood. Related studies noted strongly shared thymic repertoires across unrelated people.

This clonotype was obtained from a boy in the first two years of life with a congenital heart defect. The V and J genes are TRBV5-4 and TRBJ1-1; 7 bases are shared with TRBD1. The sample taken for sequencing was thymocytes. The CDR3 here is CASRGGQTLNTEAFF. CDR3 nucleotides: TGTGCCAGCAGGGGGGGACAGACACTGAACACTGAAGCTTTCTTT.